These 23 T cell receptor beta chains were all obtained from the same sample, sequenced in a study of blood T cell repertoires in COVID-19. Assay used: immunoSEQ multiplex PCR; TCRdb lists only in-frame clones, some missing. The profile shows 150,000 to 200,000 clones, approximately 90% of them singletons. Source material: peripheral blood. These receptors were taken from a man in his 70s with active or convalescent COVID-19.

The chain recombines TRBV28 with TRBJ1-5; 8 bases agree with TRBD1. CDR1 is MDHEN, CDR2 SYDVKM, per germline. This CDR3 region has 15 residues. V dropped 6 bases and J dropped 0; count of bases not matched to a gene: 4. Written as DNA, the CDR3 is TGTGCCAGCAGCCCCGACAGGGGTAGCAATCAGCCCCAGCATTTT. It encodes CASSPDRGSNQPQHF.

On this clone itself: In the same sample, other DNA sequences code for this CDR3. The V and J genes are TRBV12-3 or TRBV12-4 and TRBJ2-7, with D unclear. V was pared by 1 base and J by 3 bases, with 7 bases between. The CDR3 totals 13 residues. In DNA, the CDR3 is TGTGCCAGCAGTTTAGGGCAAATCTACGAGCAGTACTTC. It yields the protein CASSLGQIYEQYF.

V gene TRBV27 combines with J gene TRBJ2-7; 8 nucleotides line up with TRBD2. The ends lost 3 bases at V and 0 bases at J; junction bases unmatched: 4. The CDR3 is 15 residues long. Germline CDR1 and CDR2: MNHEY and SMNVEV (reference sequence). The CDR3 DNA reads TGTGCCAGCAGTTTCTCTGCGGGGGGCTCCTACGAGCAGTACTTC. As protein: CASSFSAGGSYEQYF.

CDR3 in amino acids: CASSLTDWDEQFF. The CDR3 bases are TGTGCCAGCAGTTTAACCGACTGGGATGAGCAGTTCTTC. This chain links TRBV27 with TRBJ2-1; D uncertain. The CDR3 totals 13 residues. V was pared by 2 bases and J by 8 bases, with 10 bases between. Germline V gene sequence: CDR1 MNHEY, CDR2 SMNVEV (reference sequence).

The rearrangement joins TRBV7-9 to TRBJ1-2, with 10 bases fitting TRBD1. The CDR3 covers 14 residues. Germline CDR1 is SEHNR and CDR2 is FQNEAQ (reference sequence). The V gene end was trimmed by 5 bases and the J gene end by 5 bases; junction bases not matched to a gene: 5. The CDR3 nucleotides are TGTGCCAGCAGCGATGGGACAGGGGTATATGGCTACACCTTC. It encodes CASSDGTGVYGYTF.

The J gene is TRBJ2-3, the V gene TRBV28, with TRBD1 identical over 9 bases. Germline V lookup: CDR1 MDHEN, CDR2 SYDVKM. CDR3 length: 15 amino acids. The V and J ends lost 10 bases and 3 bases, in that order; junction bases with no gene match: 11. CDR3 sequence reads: CATGVQGAGTDTQYF. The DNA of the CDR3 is TGTGCCACAGGGGTACAGGGGGCGGGGACAGATACGCAGTATTTT.

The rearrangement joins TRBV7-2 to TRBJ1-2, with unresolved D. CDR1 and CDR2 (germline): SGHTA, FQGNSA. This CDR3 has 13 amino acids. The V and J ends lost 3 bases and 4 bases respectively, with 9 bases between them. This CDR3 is CASSFQVAYGYTF. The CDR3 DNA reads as TGTGCCAGCAGCTTCCAGGTGGCCTATGGCTACACCTTC.

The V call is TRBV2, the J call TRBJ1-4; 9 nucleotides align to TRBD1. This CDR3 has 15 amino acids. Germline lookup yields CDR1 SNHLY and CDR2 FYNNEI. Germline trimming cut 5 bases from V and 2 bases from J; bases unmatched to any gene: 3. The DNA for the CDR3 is TGTGCCAGCAGTTTACAGGGGGCCACTAATGAAAAACTGTTTTTT. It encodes CASSLQGATNEKLFF.

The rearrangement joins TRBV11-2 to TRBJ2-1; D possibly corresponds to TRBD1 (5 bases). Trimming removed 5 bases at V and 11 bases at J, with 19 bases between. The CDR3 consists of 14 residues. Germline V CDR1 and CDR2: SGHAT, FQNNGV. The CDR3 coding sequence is TGTGCCAGCAGCAAGCTGACAGACAGTCGCAAGCAGTTCTTC. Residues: CASSKLTDSRKQFF.

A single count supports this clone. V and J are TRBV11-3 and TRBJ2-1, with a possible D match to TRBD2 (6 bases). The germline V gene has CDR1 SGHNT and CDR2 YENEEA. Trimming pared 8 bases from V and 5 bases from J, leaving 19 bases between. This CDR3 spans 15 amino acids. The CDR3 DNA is TGTGCCAGCCATCCGGGGGTTACGGTTGACAATGAGCAGTTCTTC. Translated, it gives CASHPGVTVDNEQFF.

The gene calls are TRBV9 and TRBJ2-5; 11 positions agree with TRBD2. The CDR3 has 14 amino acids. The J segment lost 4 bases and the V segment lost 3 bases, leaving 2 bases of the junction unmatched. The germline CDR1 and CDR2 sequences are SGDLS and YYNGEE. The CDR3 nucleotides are TGTGCCAGCAGCGGACTAGCGGGGCGAGAGACCCAGTACTTC. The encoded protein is CASSGLAGRETQYF.

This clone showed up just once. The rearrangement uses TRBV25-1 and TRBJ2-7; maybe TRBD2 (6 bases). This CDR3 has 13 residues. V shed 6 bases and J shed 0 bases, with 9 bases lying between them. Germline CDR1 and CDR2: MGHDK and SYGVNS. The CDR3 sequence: CASRTDYSYEQYF. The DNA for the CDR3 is TGTGCCAGCAGGACGGACTACTCCTACGAGCAGTACTTC.

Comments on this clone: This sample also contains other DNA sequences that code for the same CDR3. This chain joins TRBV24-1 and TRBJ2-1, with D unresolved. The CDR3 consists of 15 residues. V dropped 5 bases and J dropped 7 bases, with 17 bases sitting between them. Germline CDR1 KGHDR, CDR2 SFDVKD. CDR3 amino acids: CATSGTEVLYNEQFF. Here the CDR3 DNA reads TGTGCCACCAGTGGTACCGAGGTTCTGTATAATGAGCAGTTCTTC.

The chain's CDR3 is CASRLQGRPSYGYTF. The CDR3 coding sequence is TGTGCCAGCAGGCTACAGGGGAGACCGTCCTATGGCTACACCTTC. The V gene is TRBV28, the J gene TRBJ1-2; 7 positions agree with TRBD1. CDR1 and CDR2 from the germline V gene are MDHEN and SYDVKM. This CDR3 spans 15 amino acids. The V segment lost 6 bases and the J segment 4 bases; nucleotides outside the gene matches: 11.

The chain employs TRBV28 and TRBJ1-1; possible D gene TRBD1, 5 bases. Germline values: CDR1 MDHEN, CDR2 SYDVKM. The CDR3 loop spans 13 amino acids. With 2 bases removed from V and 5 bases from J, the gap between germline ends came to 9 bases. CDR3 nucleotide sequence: TGTGCCAGCAGTTTACTGGGGGGAACTGAAGCTTTCTTT. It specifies CASSLLGGTEAFF. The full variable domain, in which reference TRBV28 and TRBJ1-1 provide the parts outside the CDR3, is DVKVTQSSRYLVKRTGEKVFLECVQDMDHENMFWYRQDPGLGLRLIYFSYDVKMKEKGDIPEGYSVSREKKERFSLILESASTNQTSMYLCASSLLGGTEAFFGQGTRLTVV.

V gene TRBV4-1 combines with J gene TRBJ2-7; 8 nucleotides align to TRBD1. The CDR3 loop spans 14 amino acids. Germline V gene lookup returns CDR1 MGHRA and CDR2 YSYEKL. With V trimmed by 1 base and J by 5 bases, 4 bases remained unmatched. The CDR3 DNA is TGCGCCAGCAGCCAAGGGACAGGGCTAAACGAGCAGTACTTC. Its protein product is CASSQGTGLNEQYF.

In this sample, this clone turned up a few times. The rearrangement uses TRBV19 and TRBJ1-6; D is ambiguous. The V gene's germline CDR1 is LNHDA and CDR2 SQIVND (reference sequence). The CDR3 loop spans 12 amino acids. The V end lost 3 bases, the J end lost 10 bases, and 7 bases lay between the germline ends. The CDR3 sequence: CASSIQSSPLHF. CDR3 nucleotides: TGTGCCAGTAGTATTCAGTCCTCACCCCTCCACTTT. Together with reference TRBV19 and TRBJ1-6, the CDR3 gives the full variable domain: DGGITQSPKYLFRKEGQNVTLSCEQNLNHDAMYWYRQDPGQGLRLIYYSQIVNDFQKGDIAEGYSVSREKKESFPLTVTSAQKNPTAFYLCASSIQSSPLHFGNGTRLTVT.

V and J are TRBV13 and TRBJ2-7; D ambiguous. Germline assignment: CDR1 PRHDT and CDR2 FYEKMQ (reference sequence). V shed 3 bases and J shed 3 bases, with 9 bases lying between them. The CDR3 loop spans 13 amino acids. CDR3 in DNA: TGTGCCAGCAGCTTGGGCTCCTACTACGAGCAGTACTTC. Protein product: CASSLGSYYEQYF. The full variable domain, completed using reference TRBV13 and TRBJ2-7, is AAGVIQSPRHLIKEKRETATLKCYPIPRHDTVYWYQQGPGQDPQFLISFYEKMQSDKGSIPDRFSAQQFSDYHSELNMSSLELGDSALYFCASSLGSYYEQYFGPGTRLTVT.

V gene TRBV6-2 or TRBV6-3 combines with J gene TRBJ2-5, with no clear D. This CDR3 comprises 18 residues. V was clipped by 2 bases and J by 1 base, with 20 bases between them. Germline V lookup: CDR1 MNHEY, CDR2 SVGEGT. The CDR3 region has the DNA TGTGCCAGCAGTTACCAAGACCTAGAGTTGGTTCCCCAAGAGACCCAGTACTTC. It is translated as CASSYQDLELVPQETQYF.

CDR3 nucleotides: TGTGCCAGTAGTAATCGGGAGGGCACGGAGACCCAGTACTTC. It is translated as CASSNREGTETQYF. The V and J genes are TRBV19 and TRBJ2-5, with 8 bases identical to TRBD2. Germline V gene lookup returns CDR1 LNHDA and CDR2 SQIVND (reference sequence). The junction had 6 bases not matched to a gene; V was cut back by 4 bases and J by 5 bases. CDR3 length: 14 amino acids.

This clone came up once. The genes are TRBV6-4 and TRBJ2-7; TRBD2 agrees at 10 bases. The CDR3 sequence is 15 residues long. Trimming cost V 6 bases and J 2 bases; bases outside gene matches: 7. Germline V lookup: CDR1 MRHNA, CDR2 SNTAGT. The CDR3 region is CASSKLAGPPYEQYF. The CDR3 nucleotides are TGTGCCAGCAGCAAACTAGCGGGACCGCCCTACGAGCAGTACTTC.

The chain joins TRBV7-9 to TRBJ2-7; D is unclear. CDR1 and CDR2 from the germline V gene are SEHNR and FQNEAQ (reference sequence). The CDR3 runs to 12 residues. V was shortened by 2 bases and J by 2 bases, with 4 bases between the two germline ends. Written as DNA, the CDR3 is TGTGCCAGCAGCTTACACACCTACGAGCAGTACTTC. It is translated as CASSLHTYEQYF.

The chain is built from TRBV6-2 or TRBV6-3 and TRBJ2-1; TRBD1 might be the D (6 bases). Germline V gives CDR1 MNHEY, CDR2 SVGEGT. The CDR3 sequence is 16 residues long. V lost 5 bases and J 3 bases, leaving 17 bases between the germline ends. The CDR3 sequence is CASSTYSGTIYNEQFF. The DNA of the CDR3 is TGTGCCAGCAGTACTTACTCCGGGACAATCTACAATGAGCAGTTCTTC.